This T cell receptor beta chain was sequenced during a study of cytomegalovirus exposure and HLA in healthy donors. Whole-study results and caveats: A prior analysis recorded that most TCR beta V segments were productive about 90% or about 30% of the time. In a later analysis, TCR association rates varied by HLA locus: DRB1 most, HLA-C fewest. A later analysis associated about 18,000 TCR beta sequences with HLA alleles at a 0.05 false discovery rate.

As to this clone: As yet, its antigen is unknown.

Primers for the PCR totalled 60 Vbeta and 13 Jbeta. Clones were sequenced by immunoSEQ multiplex PCR, and TCRdb holds only the in-frame ones, with some missing. The sample lists over 150,000 clones, more than 70% seen once, with around 1.5% in the top ten. Trimming removed 8 bases from V and 2 bases from J, with 16 bases in between. Germline assignment: CDR1 SQVTM and CDR2 ANQGSEA. The CDR3 extends over 14 amino acids. V usage is TRBV29-1 and J usage is TRBJ2-1; tentatively, D is TRBD2 (5 bases). This clonotype was sampled from a man in his sixties in good health and CMV-seronegative. Sequenced material: PBMCs. The CDR3 nucleotides are TGCAGCAAAAGCGGCGGTCCTCCCTACAATGAGCAGTTCTTC. Encoded protein: CSKSGGPPYNEQFF.